The rows below give T cell receptor beta chains drawn from one sample of a study. In TCRdb, the RT-PCR reads were re-called with MiXCR into one record per CDR3 protein. The table records approximately 720,000 distinct CDR3 sequences, over 12% of them present only once. Specimen: memory CD4+ T cells from blood. These receptors all come from a female donor in good health, serving as a healthy control. The CDR3 runs from the conserved cysteine through the conserved F or W.

v_gene	j_gene	CDR3aa
TRBV6-6	TRBJ1-4	CASSPFGLNNEKLFF
TRBV5-1	TRBJ2-4	CASSLEGRALAKNIQYF
TRBV3-1	TRBJ2-1	CASSQERGAGQFF
TRBV24-1	TRBJ2-2	CATRFSGELFF
TRBV4-2	TRBJ1-2	CASSQRGKTGANYGYTF
TRBV6-5	TRBJ2-7	CASSASMGPYEQYF
TRBV10-3	TRBJ2-3	CAIRGQGTSGKMSSTDTRYF
TRBV11-3	TRBJ2-7	CASSLVPQAGKSYEQYF
TRBV7-6	TRBJ2-5	CASSLPQLQETQYF
TRBV3-1	TRBJ1-5	CASSPRDRSQAQHF
TRBV24-1	TRBJ1-2	CATSDLTGYTF
TRBV29-1	TRBJ2-3	CSAIKETDTQYF
TRBV2	TRBJ2-7	CASSGGLIYEQYF
TRBV20-1	TRBJ1-4	CSARDGTTNEKLFF
TRBV7-3	TRBJ1-6	CASSLPGDYNSPLHF
TRBV20-1	TRBJ1-1	CSASGTLNTEAFF
TRBV19	TRBJ2-7	CASSMEPSGGQYF
TRBV6-2/TRBV6-3	TRBJ1-4	CASSYGVASNEKLFF
TRBV4-1	TRBJ1-3	CASSQARVETIYF
TRBV18	TRBJ2-3	CASSPASTGGTDTQYF
TRBV3-1	TRBJ2-1	CASSQDGRGTGLYNEQFF
TRBV27	TRBJ2-6	CANFLLTGAVWCSGANVLTF
TRBV10-3	TRBJ2-7	CAIRKGDGYEQYF
TRBV7-9	TRBJ2-7	CASSYDTQRAYEQYF
TRBV7-3	TRBJ2-3	CASSLWTGRDTQYF
TRBV7-9	TRBJ2-5	CASRGPQGLEETQYF
TRBV5-1	TRBJ1-1	CASSFGGQIEAFF
TRBV11-2	TRBJ2-3	CASSTTRTGGDTQYF
TRBV7-3	TRBJ1-3	CASSQPGSGNTIYF
TRBV13	TRBJ2-7	CASSLDSRDTSYEQYF
TRBV29-1	TRBJ1-1	CSVTSPGTGEDTEAFF